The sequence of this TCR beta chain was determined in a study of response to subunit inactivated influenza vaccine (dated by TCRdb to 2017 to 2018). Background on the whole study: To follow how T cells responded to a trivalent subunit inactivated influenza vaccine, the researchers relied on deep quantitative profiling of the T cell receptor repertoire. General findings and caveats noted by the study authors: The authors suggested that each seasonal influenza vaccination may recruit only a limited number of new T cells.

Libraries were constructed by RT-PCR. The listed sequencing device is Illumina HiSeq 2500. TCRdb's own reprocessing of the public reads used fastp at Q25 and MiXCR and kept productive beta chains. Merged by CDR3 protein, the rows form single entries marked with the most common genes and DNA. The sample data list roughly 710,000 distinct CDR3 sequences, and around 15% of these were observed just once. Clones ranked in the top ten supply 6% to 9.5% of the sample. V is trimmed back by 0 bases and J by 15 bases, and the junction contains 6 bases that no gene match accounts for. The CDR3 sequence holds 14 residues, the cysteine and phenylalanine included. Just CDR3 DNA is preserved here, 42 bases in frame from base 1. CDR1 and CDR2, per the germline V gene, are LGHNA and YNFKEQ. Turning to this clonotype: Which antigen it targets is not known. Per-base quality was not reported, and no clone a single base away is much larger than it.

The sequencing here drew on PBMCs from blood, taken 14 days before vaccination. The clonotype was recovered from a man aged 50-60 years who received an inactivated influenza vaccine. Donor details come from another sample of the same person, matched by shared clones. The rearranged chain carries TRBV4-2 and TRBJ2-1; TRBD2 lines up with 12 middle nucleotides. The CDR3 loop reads CASSQDPSGGAPFF. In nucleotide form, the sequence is TGTGCCAGCAGCCAAGATCCTAGCGGGGGGGCCCCGTTCTTC.